The clone carrying this T cell receptor (beta chain) was counted ten times or more. Its antigen remains unknown. A universal primer site came from template switching; cDNA carried unique molecular identifiers. MiXCR, applied by TCRdb to the 5' RACE reads, yields one record per CDR3 protein. The sample includes roughly 230,000 distinct CDR3 sequences, around 8% seen only once; the top ten take 2.5% to 3.5%. V lost 5 bases and J lost 4; bases outside the gene matches: 4. CDR3 length: 13 amino acids. Germline values: CDR1 DFQATT, CDR2 SNEGSKA (reference sequence). Donors uniformly comprised healthy Caucasians. These data belong to a study of identical twins. Study-wide results and limits: Out-of-frame TCR alpha sharing in monozygotic twins exceeded recombination model predictions.

These data were likewise used in another study, on yellow fever vaccine responses in identical twins.

The V gene is TRBV20-1, the J gene TRBJ2-2; 7 bases map to TRBD1. The sequenced material came from CD8+ T cells sorted from blood. The TCR originated in a young woman in good health. CDR3 amino acids: CSADRVGTGELFF. In DNA form, the CDR3 reads TGCAGTGCTGACAGGGTGGGCACCGGGGAGCTGTTTTTT.